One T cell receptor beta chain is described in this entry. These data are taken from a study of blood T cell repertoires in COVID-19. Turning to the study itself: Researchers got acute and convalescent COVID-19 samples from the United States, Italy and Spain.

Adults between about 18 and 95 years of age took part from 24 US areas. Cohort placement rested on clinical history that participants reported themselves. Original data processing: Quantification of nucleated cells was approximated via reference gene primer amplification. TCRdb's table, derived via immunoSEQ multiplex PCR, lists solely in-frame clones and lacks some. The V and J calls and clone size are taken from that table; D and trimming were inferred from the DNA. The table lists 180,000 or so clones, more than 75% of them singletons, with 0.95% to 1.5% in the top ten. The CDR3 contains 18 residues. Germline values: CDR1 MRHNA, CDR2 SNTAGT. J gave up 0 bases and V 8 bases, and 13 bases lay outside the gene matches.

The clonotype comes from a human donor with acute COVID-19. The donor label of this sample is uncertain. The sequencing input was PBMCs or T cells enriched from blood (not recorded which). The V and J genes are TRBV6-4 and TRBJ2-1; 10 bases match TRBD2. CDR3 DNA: TGTGCCAGCCCCCACGATAGGTCTAGCGGGAGCTCCTACAATGAGCAGTTCTTC. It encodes CASPHDRSSGSSYNEQFF.